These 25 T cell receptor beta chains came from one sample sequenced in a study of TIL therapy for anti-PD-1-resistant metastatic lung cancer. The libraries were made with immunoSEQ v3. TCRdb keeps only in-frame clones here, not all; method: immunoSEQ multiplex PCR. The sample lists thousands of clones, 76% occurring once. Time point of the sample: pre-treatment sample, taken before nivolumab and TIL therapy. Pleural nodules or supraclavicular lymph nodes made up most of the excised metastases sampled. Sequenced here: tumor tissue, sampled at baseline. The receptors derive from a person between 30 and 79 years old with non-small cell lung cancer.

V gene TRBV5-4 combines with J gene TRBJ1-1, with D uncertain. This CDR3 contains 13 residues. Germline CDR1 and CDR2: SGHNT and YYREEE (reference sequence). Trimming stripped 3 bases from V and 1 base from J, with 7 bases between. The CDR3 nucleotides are TGTGCCAGCAGCTACGAGAGGAACACTGAAGCTTTCTTT. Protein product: CASSYERNTEAFF.

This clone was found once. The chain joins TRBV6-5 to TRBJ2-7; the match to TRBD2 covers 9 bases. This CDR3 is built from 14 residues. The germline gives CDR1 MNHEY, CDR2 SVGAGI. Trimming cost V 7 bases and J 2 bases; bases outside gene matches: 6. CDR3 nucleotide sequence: TGTGCCAGCATGCGAGCTAGCGGGACCTACGAGCAGTACTTC. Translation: CASMRASGTYEQYF.

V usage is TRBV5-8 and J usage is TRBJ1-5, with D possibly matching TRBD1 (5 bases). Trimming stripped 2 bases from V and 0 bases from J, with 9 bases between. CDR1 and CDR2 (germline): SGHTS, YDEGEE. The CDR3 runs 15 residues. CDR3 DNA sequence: TGTGCCAGCAGCTTTCTGACAGTTAGCAATCAGCCCCAGCATTTT. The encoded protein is CASSFLTVSNQPQHF.

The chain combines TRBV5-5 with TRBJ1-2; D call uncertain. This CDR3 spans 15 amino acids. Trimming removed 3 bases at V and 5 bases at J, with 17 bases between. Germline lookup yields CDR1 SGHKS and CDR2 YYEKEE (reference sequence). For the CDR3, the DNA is TGTGCCAGCAGCTCAATTGCCCGAGCAGTATATGGCTACACCTTC. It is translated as CASSSIARAVYGYTF.

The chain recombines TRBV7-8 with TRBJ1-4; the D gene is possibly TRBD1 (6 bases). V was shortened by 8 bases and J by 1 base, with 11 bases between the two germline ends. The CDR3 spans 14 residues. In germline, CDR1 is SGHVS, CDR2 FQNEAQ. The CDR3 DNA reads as TGTGCCAGCGCCTCAGGGGAAACTAATGAAAAACTGTTTTTT. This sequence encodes CASASGETNEKLFF.

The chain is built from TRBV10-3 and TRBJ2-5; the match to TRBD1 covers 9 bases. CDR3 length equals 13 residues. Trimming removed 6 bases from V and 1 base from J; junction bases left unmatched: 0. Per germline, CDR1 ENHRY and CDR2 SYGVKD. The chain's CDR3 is CAIRGQGQETQYF. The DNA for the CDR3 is TGTGCCATCAGGGGACAGGGCCAAGAGACCCAGTACTTC.

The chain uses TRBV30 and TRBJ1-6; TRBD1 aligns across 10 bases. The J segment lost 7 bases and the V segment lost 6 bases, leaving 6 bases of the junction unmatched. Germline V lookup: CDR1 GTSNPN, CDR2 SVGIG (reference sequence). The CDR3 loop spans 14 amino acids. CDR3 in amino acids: CACMTGGRNSPLHF. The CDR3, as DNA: TGTGCCTGCATGACAGGGGGCAGGAATTCACCCCTCCACTTT.

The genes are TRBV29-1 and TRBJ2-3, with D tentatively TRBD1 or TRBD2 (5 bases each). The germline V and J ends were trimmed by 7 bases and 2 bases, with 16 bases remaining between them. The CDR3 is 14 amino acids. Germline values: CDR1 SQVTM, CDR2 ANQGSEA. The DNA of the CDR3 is TGCAGCGCCCTGGGACGCTTAAACACAGATACGCAGTATTTT. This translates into CSALGRLNTDTQYF.

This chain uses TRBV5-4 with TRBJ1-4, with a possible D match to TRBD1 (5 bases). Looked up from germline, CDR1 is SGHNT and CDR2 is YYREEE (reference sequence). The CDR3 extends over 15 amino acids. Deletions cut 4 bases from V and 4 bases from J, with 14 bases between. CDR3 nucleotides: TGTGCCAGCAGCAGGGACGGACGGGGTAATGAAAAACTGTTTTTT. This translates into CASSRDGRGNEKLFF.

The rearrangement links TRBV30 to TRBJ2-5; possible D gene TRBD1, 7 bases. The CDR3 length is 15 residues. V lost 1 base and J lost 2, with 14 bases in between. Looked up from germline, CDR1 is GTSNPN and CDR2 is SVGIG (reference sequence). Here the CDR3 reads CAWSGRGTAQETQYF. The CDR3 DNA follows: TGTGCCTGGAGTGGACGGGGGACAGCTCAAGAGACCCAGTACTTC.

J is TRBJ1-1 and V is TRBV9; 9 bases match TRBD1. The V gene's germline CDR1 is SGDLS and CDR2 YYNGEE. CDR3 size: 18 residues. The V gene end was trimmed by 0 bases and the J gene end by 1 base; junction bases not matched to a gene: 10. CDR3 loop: CASSVALTPGQGNTEAFF. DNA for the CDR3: TGTGCCAGCAGCGTAGCCTTAACCCCGGGACAGGGGAACACTGAAGCTTTCTTT.

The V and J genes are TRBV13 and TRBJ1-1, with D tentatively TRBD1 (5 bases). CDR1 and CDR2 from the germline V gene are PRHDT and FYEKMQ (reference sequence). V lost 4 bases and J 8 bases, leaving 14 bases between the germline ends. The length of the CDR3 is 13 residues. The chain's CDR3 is CASSSAMTAEAFF. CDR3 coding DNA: TGTGCCAGCAGCTCGGCGATGACAGCAGAAGCTTTCTTT. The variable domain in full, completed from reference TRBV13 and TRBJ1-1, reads AAGVIQSPRHLIKEKRETATLKCYPIPRHDTVYWYQQGPGQDPQFLISFYEKMQSDKGSIPDRFSAQQFSDYHSELNMSSLELGDSALYFCASSSAMTAEAFFGQGTRLTVV.

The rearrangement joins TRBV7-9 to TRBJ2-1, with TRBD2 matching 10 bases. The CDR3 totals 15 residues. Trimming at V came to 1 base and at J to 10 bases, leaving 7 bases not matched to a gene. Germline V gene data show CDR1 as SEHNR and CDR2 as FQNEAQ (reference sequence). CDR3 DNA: TGTGCCAGCAGCTTAGGAGCGGGAGGGCCTGGGGAGCAGTTCTTC. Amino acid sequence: CASSLGAGGPGEQFF.

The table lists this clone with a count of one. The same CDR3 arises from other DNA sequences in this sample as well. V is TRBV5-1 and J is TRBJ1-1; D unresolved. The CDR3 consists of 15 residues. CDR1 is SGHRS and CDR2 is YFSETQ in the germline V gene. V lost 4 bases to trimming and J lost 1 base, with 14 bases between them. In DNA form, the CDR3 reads TGCGCCAGCAGCCCGCGGGAGTTTAGGAACACTGAAGCTTTCTTT. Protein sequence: CASSPREFRNTEAFF.

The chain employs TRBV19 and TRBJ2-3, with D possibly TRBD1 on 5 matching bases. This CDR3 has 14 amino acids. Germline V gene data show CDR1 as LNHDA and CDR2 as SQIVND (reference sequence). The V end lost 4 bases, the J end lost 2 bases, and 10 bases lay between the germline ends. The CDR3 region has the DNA TGTGCCAGTAGTACTAGGGGCTCCACAGATACGCAGTATTTT. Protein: CASSTRGSTDTQYF.

Here the CDR3 DNA reads TGTGCCAGCAGCTTCGGGACAGGGGCCTACGCCTACTCCTACGAGCAGTACTTC. Translation: CASSFGTGAYAYSYEQYF. This chain joins TRBV7-8 and TRBJ2-7, with 10 bases fitting TRBD1. This CDR3 is 18 amino acids long. Per the germline V gene, CDR1 is SGHVS and CDR2 is FQNEAQ. Trimming took 3 bases from V and 0 from J; bases not matched to a gene: 11.

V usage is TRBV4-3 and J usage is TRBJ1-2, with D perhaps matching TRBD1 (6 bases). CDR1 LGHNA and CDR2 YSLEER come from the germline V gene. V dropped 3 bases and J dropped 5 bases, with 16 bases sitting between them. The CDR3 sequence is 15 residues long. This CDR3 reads CASSQDLGGQYGYTF. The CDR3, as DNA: TGCGCCAGCAGCCAGGACCTCGGAGGACAGTATGGCTACACCTTC.

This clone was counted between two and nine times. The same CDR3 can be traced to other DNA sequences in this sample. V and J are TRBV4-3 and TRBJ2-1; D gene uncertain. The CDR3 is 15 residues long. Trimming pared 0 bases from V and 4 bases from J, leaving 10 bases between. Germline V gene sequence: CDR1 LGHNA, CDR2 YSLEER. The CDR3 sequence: CASSQDGNRYNEQFF. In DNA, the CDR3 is TGCGCCAGCAGCCAAGACGGAAATCGATACAATGAGCAGTTCTTC.

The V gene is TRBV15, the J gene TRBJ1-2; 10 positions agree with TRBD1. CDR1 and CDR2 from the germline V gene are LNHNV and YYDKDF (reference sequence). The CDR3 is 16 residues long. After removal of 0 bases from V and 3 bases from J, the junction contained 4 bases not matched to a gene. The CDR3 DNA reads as TGTGCCACCAGCAGAGATGACAGGGGGCGGTACTATGGCTACACCTTC. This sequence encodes CATSRDDRGRYYGYTF. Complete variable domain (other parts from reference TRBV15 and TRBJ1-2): DAMVIQNPRYQVTQFGKPVTLSCSQTLNHNVMYWYQQKSSQAPKLLFHYYDKDFNNEADTPDNFQSRRPNTSFCFLDIRSPGLGDTAMYLCATSRDDRGRYYGYTFGSGTRLTVV.

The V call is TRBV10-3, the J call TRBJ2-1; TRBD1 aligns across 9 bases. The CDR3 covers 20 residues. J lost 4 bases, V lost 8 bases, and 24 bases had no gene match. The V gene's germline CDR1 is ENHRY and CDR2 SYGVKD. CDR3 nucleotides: TGTGCCATCGGGCTAGGGACAGGGCACAGGGGACTAACCATTTACAATGAGCAGTTCTTC. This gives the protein CAIGLGTGHRGLTIYNEQFF.

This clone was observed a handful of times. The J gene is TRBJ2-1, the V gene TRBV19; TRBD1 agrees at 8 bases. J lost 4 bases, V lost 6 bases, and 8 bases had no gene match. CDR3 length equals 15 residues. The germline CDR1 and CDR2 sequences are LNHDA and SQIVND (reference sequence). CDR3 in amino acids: CASRLGQGPYNEQFF. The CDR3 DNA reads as TGTGCCAGTAGGCTTGGACAGGGTCCTTACAATGAGCAGTTCTTC.

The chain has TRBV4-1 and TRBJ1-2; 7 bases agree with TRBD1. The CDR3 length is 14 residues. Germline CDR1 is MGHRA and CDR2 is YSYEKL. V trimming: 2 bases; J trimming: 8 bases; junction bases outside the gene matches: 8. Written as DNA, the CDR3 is TGCGCCAGCAGCCAAATTGACAGGGTTGGGGGCTACACCTTC. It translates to CASSQIDRVGGYTF.

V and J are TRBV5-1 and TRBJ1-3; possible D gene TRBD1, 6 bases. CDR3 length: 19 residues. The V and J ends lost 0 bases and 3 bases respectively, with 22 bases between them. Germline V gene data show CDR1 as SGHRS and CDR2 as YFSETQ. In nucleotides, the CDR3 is TGCGCCAGCAGCTTGGGGTACTCCCGGACAACAGGGCATGGAAACACCATATATTTT. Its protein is CASSLGYSRTTGHGNTIYF.

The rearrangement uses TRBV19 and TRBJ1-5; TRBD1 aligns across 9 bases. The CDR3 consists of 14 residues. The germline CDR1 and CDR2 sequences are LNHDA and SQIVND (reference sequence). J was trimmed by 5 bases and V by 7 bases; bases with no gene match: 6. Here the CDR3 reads CASNVQGAYQPQHF. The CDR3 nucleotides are TGTGCCAGTAACGTACAGGGGGCCTATCAGCCCCAGCATTTT.

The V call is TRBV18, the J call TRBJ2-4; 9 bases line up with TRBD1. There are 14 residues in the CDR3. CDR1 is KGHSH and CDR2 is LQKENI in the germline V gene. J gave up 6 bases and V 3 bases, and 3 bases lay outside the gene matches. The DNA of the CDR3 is TGTGCCAGCTCACCGACAGGGGGAGTAAACATTCAGTACTTC. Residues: CASSPTGGVNIQYF.